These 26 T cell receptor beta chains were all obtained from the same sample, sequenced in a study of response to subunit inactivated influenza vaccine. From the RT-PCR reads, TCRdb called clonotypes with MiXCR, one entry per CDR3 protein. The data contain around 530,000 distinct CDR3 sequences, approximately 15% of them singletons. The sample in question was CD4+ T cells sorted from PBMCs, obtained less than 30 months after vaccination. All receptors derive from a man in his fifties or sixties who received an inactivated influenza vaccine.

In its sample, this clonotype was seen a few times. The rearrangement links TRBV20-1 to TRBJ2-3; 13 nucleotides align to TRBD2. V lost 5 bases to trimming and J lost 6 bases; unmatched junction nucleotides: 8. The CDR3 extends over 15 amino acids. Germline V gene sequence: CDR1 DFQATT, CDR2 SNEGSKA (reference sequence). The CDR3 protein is CSAQRTSGGADTQYF. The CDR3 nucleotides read TGCAGTGCTCAAAGAACTAGCGGGGGGGCGGATACGCAGTATTTT.

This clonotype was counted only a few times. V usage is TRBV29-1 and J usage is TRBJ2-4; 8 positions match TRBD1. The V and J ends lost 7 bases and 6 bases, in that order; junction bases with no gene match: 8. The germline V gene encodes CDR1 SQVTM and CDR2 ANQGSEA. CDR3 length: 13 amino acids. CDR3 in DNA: TGCAGCGCCAAACTTGACAGGGGAAACATTCAGTACTTC. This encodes CSAKLDRGNIQYF.

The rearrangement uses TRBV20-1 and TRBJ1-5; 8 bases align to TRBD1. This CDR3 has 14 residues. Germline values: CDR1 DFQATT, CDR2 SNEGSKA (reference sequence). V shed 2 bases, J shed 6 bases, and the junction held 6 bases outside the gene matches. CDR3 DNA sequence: TGCAGTGCTAGAAAGGACCAGGGGGCTCAGCCCCAGCATTTT. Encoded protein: CSARKDQGAQPQHF.

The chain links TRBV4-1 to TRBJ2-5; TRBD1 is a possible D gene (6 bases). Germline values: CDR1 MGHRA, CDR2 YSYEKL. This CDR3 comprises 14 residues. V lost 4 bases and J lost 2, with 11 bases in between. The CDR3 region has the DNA TGCGCCAGCAGCCCAGGGGTTTGGCAAGAGACCCAGTACTTC. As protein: CASSPGVWQETQYF.

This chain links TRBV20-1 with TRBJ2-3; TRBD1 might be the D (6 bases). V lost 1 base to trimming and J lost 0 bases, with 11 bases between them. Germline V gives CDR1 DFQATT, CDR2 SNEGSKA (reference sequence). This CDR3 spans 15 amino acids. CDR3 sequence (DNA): TGCAGTGCTAGAGTCCCGGGACATAGCACAGATACGCAGTATTTT. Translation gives CSARVPGHSTDTQYF.

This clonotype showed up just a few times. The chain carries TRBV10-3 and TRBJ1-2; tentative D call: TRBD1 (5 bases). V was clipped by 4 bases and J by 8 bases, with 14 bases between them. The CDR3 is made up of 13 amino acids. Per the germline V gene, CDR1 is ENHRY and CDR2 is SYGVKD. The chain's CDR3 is CAISAGDLRGYTF. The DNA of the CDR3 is TGTGCCATCAGTGCTGGGGACCTGCGGGGCTACACCTTC.

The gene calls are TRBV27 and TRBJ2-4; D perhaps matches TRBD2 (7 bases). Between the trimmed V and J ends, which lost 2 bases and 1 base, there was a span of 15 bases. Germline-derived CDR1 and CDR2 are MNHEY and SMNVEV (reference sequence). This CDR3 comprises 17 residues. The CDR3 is CASSLGRGMRAKNIQYF. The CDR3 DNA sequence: TGTGCCAGCAGTTTAGGGAGGGGGATGAGGGCCAAAAACATTCAGTACTTC.

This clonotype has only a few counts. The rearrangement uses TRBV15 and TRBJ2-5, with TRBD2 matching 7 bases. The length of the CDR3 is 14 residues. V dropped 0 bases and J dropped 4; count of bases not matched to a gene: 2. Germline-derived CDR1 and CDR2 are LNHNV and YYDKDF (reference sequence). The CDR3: CATSRETGGETQYF. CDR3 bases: TGTGCCACCAGCAGAGAAACGGGAGGAGAGACCCAGTACTTC.

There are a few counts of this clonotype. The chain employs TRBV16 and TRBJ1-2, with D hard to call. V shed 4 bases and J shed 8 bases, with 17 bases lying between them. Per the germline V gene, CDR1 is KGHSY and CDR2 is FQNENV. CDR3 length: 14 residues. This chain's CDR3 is CASSRIRGSGGYTF. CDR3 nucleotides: TGTGCCAGCAGCCGAATTAGAGGTTCAGGCGGCTACACCTTC.

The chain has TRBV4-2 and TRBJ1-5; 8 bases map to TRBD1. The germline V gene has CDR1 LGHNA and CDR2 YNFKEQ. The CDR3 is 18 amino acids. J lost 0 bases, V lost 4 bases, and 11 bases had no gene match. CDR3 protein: CASSLRRDRSLSNQPQHF. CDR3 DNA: TGTGCCAGCAGCCTGAGGCGGGACAGGAGTCTTAGCAATCAGCCCCAGCATTTT.

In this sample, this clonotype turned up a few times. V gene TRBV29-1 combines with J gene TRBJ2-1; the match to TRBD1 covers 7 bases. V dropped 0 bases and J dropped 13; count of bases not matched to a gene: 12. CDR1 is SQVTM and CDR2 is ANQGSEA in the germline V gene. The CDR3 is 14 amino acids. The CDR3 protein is CSVEENGKGASQFF. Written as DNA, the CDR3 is TGCAGCGTTGAAGAAAATGGAAAGGGGGCCTCCCAGTTCTTC.

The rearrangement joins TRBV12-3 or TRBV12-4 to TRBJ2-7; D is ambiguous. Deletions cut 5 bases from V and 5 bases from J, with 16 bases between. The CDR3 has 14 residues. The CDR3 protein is CASSLLTGGNEQYF. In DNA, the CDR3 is TGTGCCAGCAGTCTATTGACTGGCGGCAACGAGCAGTACTTC.

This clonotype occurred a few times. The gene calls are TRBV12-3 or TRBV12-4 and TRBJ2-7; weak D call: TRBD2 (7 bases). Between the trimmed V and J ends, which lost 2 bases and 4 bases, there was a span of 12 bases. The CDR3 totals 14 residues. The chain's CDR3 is CASSLTGGAYEQYF. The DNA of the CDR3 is TGTGCCAGCAGTTTAACGGGGGGCGCGTACGAGCAGTACTTC.

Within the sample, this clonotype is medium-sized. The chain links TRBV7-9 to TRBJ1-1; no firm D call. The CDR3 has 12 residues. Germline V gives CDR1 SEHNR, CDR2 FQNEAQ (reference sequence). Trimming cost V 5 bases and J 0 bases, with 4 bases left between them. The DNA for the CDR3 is TGTGCCAGCAGCCGGATGAACACTGAAGCTTTCTTT. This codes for CASSRMNTEAFF. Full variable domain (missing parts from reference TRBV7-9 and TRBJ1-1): DTGVSQNPRHKITKRGQNVTFRCDPISEHNRLYWYRQTLGQGPEFLTYFQNEAQLEKSRLLSDRFSAERPKGSFSTLEIQRTEQGDSAMYLCASSRMNTEAFFGQGTRLTVV.

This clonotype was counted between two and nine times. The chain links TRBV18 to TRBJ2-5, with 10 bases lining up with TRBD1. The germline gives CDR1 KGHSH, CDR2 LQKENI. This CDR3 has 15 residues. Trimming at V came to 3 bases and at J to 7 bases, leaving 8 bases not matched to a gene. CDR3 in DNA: TGTGCCAGCTCACCCTCGACAGGGGGCGCGGGGACCCAGTACTTC. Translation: CASSPSTGGAGTQYF.

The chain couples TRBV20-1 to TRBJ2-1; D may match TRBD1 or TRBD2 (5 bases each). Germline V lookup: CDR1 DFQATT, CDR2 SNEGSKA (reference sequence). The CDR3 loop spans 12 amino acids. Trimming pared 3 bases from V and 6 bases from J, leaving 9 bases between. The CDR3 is CSARLGTNEQFF. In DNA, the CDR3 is TGCAGTGCTAGGTTGGGGACCAATGAGCAGTTCTTC.

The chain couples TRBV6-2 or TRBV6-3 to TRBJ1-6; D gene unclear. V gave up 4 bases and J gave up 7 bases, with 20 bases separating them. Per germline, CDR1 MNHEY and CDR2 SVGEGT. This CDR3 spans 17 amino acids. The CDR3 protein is CASSSVTSVDRNSPLHF. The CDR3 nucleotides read TGTGCCAGCAGTTCGGTCACTAGTGTGGACCGGAATTCACCCCTCCACTTT.

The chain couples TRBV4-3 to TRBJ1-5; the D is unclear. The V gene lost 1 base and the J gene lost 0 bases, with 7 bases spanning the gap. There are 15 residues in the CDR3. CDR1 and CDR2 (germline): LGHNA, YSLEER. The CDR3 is CASSQGMYSNQPQHF. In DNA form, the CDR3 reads TGCGCCAGCAGCCAAGGGATGTATAGCAATCAGCCCCAGCATTTT.

CDR3 sequence: CASSAMGGAVTGELFF. CDR3 coding DNA: TGTGCCAGCAGCGCTATGGGAGGGGCGGTCACCGGGGAGCTGTTTTTT. The chain carries TRBV9 and TRBJ2-2; 7 positions match TRBD2. Germline values: CDR1 SGDLS, CDR2 YYNGEE. CDR3 size: 16 residues. J gave up 4 bases and V 3 bases, and 9 bases lay outside the gene matches.

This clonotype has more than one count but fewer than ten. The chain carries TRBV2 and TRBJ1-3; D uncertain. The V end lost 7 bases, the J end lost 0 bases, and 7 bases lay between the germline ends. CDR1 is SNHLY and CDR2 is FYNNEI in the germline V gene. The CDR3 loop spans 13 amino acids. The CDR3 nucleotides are TGTGCCAGCACCCCGGACTCTGGAAACACCATATATTTT. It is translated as CASTPDSGNTIYF.

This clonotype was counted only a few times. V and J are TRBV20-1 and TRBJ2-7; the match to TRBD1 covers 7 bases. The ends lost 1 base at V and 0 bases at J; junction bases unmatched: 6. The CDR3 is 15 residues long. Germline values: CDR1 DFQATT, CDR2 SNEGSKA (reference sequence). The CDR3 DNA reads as TGCAGTGCTAGAGGGGGACAGTACCTCTCCTACGAGCAGTACTTC. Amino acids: CSARGGQYLSYEQYF.

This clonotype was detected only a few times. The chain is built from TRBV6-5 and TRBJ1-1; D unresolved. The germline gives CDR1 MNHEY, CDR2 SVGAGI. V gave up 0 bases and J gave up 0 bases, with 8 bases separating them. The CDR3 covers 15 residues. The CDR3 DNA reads TGTGCCAGCAGTTACTCGAACACCTTGAACACTGAAGCTTTCTTT. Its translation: CASSYSNTLNTEAFF.

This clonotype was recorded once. CDR3 region: CASTLGLSTDTQYF. In DNA form, the CDR3 reads TGCGCCAGCACCCTGGGACTCTCCACAGATACGCAGTATTTT. The V call is TRBV5-1, the J call TRBJ2-3, with D possibly TRBD2 on 6 matching bases. With 6 bases removed from V and 2 bases from J, the gap between germline ends came to 13 bases. The CDR3 runs to 14 residues. Germline V lookup: CDR1 SGHRS, CDR2 YFSETQ.

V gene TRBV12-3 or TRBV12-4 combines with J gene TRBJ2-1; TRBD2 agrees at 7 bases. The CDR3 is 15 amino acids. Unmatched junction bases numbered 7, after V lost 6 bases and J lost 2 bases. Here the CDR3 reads CASSLSGMAYNEQFF. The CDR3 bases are TGTGCCAGCAGCCTCAGCGGGATGGCCTACAATGAGCAGTTCTTC.

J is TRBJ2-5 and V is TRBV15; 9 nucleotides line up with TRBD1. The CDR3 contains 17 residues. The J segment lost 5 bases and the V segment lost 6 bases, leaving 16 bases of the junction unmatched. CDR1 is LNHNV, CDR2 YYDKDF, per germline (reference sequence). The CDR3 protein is CATSTIPMDRGVETQYF. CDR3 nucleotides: TGTGCCACCAGTACCATACCCATGGACAGGGGAGTGGAGACCCAGTACTTC.

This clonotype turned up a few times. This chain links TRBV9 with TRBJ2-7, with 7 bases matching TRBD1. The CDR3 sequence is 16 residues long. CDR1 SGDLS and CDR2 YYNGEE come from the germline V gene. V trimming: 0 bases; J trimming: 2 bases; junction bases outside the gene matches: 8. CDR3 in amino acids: CASSVGPGQRTYEQYF. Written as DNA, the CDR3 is TGTGCCAGCAGCGTAGGCCCGGGACAGCGAACCTACGAGCAGTACTTC.